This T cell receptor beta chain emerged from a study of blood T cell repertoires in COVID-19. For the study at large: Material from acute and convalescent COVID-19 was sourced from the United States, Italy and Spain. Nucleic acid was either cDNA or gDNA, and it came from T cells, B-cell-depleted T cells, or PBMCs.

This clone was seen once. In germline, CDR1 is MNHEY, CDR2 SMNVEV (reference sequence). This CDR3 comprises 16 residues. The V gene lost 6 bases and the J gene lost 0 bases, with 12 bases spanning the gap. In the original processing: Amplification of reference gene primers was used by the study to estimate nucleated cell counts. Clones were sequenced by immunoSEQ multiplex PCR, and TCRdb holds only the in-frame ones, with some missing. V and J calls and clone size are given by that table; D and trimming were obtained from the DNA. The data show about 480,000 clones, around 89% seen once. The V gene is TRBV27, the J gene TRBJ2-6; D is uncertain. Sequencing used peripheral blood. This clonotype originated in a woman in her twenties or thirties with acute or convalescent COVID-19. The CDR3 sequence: CASRRTASSGANVLTF. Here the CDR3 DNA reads TGTGCCAGCAGACGAACAGCCAGCTCTGGGGCCAACGTCCTGACTTTC.